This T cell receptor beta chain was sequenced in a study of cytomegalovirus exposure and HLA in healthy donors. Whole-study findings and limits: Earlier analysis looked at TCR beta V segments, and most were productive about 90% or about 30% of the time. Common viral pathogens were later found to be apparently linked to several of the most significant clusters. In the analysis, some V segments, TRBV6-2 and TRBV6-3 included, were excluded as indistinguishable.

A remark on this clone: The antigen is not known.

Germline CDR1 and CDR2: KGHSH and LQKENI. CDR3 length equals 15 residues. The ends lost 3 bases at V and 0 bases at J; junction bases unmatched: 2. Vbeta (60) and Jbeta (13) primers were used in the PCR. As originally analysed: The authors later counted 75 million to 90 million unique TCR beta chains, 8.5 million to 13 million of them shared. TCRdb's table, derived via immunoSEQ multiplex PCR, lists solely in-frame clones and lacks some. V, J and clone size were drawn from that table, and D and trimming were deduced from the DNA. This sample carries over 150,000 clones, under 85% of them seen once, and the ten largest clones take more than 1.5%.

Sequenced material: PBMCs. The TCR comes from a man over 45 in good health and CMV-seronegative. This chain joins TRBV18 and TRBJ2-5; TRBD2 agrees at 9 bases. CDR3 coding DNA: TGTGCCAGCTCACCCATAGCGGGGGACCAAGAGACCCAGTACTTC. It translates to CASSPIAGDQETQYF.